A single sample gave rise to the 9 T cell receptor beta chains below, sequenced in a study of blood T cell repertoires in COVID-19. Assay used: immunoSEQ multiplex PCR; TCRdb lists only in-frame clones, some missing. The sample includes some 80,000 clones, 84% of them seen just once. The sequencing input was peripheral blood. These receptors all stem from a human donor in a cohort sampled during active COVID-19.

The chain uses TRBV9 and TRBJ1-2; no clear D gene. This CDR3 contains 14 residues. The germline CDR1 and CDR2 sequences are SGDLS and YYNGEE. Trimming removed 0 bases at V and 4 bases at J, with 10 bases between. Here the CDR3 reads CASSVVSPTYGYTF. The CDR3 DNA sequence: TGTGCCAGCAGCGTAGTTAGCCCAACCTATGGCTACACCTTC. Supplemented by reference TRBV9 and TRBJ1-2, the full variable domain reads DSGVTQTPKHLITATGQRVTLRCSPRSGDLSVYWYQQSLDQGLQFLIQYYNGEERAKGNILERFSAQQFPDLHSELNLSSLELGDSALYFCASSVVSPTYGYTFGSGTRLTVV.

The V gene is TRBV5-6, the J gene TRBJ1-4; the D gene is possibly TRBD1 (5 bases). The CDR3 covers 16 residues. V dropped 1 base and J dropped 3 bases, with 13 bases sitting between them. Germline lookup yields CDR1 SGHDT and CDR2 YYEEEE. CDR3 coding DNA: TGTGCCAGCAGCTTGTGGCAGGGTTTGGCTAATGAAAAACTGTTTTTT. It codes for CASSLWQGLANEKLFF.

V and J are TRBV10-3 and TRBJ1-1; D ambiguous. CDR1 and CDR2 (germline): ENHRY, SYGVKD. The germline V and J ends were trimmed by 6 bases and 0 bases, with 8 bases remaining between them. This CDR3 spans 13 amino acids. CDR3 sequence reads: CAIRNSMNTEAFF. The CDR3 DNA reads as TGTGCCATCAGGAACAGCATGAACACTGAAGCTTTCTTT.

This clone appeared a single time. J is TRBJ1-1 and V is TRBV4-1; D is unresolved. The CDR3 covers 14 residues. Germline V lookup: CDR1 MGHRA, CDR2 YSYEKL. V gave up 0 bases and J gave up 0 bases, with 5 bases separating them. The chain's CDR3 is CASSQDAMNTEAFF. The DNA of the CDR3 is TGCGCCAGCAGCCAAGATGCGATGAACACTGAAGCTTTCTTT.

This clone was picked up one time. Written as DNA, the CDR3 is TGCGCCAGCAGTTTGACTAGCGGGAGATACAATGAGCAGTTCTTC. This translates into CASSLTSGRYNEQFF. The chain uses TRBV5-1 and TRBJ2-1; 12 positions agree with TRBD2. CDR3 size: 15 residues. Germline loops: CDR1 SGHRS, CDR2 YFSETQ. The ends lost 5 bases at V and 4 bases at J; junction bases unmatched: 4.

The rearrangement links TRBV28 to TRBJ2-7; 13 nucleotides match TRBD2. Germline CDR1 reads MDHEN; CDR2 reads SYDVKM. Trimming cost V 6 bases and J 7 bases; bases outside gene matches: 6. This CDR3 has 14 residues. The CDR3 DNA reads TGTGCCAGCAGGAGACTAGCGGGAGGTGGTGAGCAGTACTTC. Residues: CASRRLAGGGEQYF.

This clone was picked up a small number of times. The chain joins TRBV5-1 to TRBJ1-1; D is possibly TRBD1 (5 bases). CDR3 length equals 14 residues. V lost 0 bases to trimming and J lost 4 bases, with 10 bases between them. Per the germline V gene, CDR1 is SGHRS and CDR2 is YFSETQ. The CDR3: CASSLAGKTTEAFF. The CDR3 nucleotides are TGCGCCAGCAGCTTGGCAGGGAAAACCACTGAAGCTTTCTTT.

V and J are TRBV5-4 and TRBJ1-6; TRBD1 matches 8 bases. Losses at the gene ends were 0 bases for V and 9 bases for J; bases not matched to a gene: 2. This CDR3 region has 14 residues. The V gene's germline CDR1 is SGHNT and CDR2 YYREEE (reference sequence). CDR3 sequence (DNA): TGTGCCAGCAGCTTGGATACAGGGGGTTCACCCCTCCACTTT. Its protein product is CASSLDTGGSPLHF.

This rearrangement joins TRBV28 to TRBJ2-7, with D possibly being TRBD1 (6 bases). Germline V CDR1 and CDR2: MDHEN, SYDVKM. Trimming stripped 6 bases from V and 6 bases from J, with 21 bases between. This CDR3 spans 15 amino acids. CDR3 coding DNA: TGTGCCAGCAGCCCCCCGAACAGGGTTAGAAGCGAGCAGTACTTC. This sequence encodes CASSPPNRVRSEQYF. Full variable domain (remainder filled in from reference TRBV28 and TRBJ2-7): DVKVTQSSRYLVKRTGEKVFLECVQDMDHENMFWYRQDPGLGLRLIYFSYDVKMKEKGDIPEGYSVSREKKERFSLILESASTNQTSMYLCASSPPNRVRSEQYFGPGTRLTVT.